What follows are 29 T cell receptor beta chains derived from one specimen sequenced in a study of blood T cell repertoires in COVID-19. Sequenced by immunoSEQ multiplex PCR; TCRdb stores in-frame clones only, minus some. The sample comprises fewer than 120,000 clones, roughly 82% of which are singletons, and about 17% rests with the top ten. Specimen: peripheral blood. The receptors derive from an older woman with acute or convalescent COVID-19.

J is TRBJ1-2 and V is TRBV18; 7 bases fit TRBD1. Germline V gives CDR1 KGHSH, CDR2 LQKENI. Losses at the gene ends were 6 bases for V and 4 bases for J; bases not matched to a gene: 8. The CDR3 runs 14 residues. CDR3 amino acids: CASSPGTVSYGYTF. The CDR3 DNA is TGTGCCAGCTCGCCCGGGACAGTCTCCTATGGCTACACCTTC.

The chain carries TRBV11-2 and TRBJ2-1; tentative D call: TRBD1 (6 bases). Trimming left V 5 bases short and J 0 bases short, with 20 bases between. This CDR3 comprises 18 residues. Germline CDR1 and CDR2: SGHAT and FQNNGV. DNA for the CDR3: TGTGCCAGCAGCCGCGCGTTGGGACAAATGAGCTCCTACAATGAGCAGTTCTTC. It codes for CASSRALGQMSSYNEQFF.

The J gene is TRBJ2-1, the V gene TRBV4-1, with TRBD2 as a possible D gene (5 bases). Germline CDR1 reads MGHRA; CDR2 reads YSYEKL. This CDR3 is built from 16 residues. V was trimmed by 0 bases and J by 3 bases, leaving 12 bases between them. CDR3: CASSQEGSAHYNEQFF. The DNA for the CDR3 is TGCGCCAGCAGCCAAGAGGGTAGCGCCCACTACAATGAGCAGTTCTTC.

V usage is TRBV21-1 and J usage is TRBJ1-2; the table's TRBD1 call for D was not verified on the DNA. TRBV21-1 is annotated as a pseudogene. This CDR3 comprises 14 residues. The CDR3 is CASSKENKNYGYTF. The CDR3 DNA is TGTGCCAGCAGCAAAGAAAACAAGAACTATGGCTACACCTTC.

This clone was counted a single time. The chain couples TRBV2 to TRBJ1-2, with a weak D call TRBD1 (6 bases). The CDR3 extends over 15 amino acids. Germline CDR1 reads SNHLY; CDR2 reads FYNNEI. V lost 6 bases and J lost 11, with 25 bases in between. The DNA of the CDR3 is TGTGCCAGCAGACAATTCCCCGGGACAACGGATCGGTACACCTTC. Protein sequence: CASRQFPGTTDRYTF.

The J gene is TRBJ2-7, the V gene TRBV5-4; TRBD2 might be the D (7 bases). Per germline, CDR1 SGHNT and CDR2 YYREEE (reference sequence). The CDR3 is 16 amino acids. Trimming stripped 4 bases from V and 6 bases from J, with 23 bases between. The CDR3 nucleotides read TGTGCCAGCAGCCCCTGGTTAGGGGGGGCGATGGGCGAGCAGTACTTC. Translated: CASSPWLGGAMGEQYF. Full variable domain (missing parts from reference TRBV5-4 and TRBJ2-7): ETGVTQSPTHLIKTRGQQVTLRCSSQSGHNTVSWYQQALGQGPQFIFQYYREEENGRGNFPPRFSGLQFPNYSSELNVNALELDDSALYLCASSPWLGGAMGEQYFGPGTRLTVT.

The V and J genes are TRBV28 and TRBJ1-4; D perhaps matches TRBD1 (5 bases). Germline values: CDR1 MDHEN, CDR2 SYDVKM. The CDR3 is made up of 15 amino acids. Trimming took 5 bases from V and 2 from J, leaving 12 bases between them. This CDR3 is CASSPGGVTNEKLFF. CDR3 nucleotides: TGTGCCAGCAGTCCTGGAGGGGTCACTAATGAAAAACTGTTTTTT.

As for this clone: One junction end does not reproduce the germline sequence, and a read error may be involved. The rearrangement joins TRBV11-2 to TRBJ1-4, with TRBD1 matching 8 bases. Germline V gene sequence: CDR1 SGHAT, CDR2 FQNNGV. The CDR3 length is 13 residues. Written as DNA, the CDR3 is TGTGCCAGCAGCTTAGATCGATCCGGGACAGGTCCGTTT. Translation: CASSLDRSGTGPF.

V gene TRBV10-2 combines with J gene TRBJ2-1, with D tentatively TRBD2 (6 bases). Trimming took 6 bases from V and 4 from J, leaving 13 bases between them. The CDR3 is 14 amino acids. The germline V gene has CDR1 WSHSY and CDR2 SAAADI. CDR3 sequence: CASSVTGDYNEQFF. CDR3 nucleotide sequence: TGCGCCAGCAGCGTAACGGGGGATTACAATGAGCAGTTCTTC.

V usage is TRBV5-4 and J usage is TRBJ1-1, with TRBD1 matching over 9 bases. The V gene end was trimmed by 3 bases and the J gene end by 0 bases; junction bases not matched to a gene: 3. Germline V gene data show CDR1 as SGHNT and CDR2 as YYREEE (reference sequence). The CDR3 loop spans 15 amino acids. The DNA of the CDR3 is TGTGCCAGCAGCTCGGGACAGGGTATGAACACTGAAGCTTTCTTT. Translation gives CASSSGQGMNTEAFF.

The chain uses TRBV6-5 and TRBJ1-5; D may be TRBD1 (6 bases). The CDR3 runs to 15 residues. The germline V and J ends were trimmed by 6 bases and 1 base, with 13 bases remaining between them. CDR1 is MNHEY and CDR2 is SVGAGI in the germline V gene. The CDR3, as DNA: TGTGCCAGCAGCCGTGCACAGGGAAGCAATCAGCCCCAGCATTTT. It yields the protein CASSRAQGSNQPQHF.

The chain joins TRBV28 to TRBJ1-1; the match to TRBD1 covers 9 bases. This CDR3 is built from 16 residues. Germline CDR1 MDHEN, CDR2 SYDVKM. Trimming at V came to 3 bases and at J to 0 bases, leaving 5 bases not matched to a gene. The CDR3 loop is CASSFSGQGLNTEAFF. The CDR3 DNA sequence: TGTGCCAGCAGTTTCTCGGGACAGGGATTGAACACTGAAGCTTTCTTT.

The chain uses TRBV7-8 and TRBJ1-2; 8 bases map to TRBD1. Germline CDR1 and CDR2: SGHVS and FQNEAQ. This CDR3 has 14 residues. The junction had 5 bases not matched to a gene; V was cut back by 0 bases and J by 8 bases. As DNA, the CDR3 is TGTGCCAGCAGCTTAGCCGGGACAGGAGGAGGCTACACCTTC. Translation gives CASSLAGTGGGYTF.

The V call is TRBV28, the J call TRBJ1-4; D is uncertain. Deletions cut 3 bases from V and 1 base from J, with 9 bases between. The CDR3 consists of 15 residues. CDR1 and CDR2 from the germline V gene are MDHEN and SYDVKM. CDR3 sequence reads: CASSFYSITNEKLFF. In DNA, the CDR3 is TGTGCCAGCAGTTTCTACAGTATAACTAATGAAAAACTGTTTTTT.

V gene TRBV5-1 combines with J gene TRBJ2-3; D not certain. Between the trimmed V and J ends, which lost 7 bases and 2 bases, there was a span of 17 bases. The CDR3 has 15 residues. CDR1 SGHRS and CDR2 YFSETQ come from the germline V gene. This CDR3 is CASCRGSGYTDTQYF. In DNA, the CDR3 is TGCGCCAGCTGCCGTGGGTCAGGTTACACAGATACGCAGTATTTT.

This chain uses TRBV25-1 with TRBJ1-5; D might be TRBD1 (5 bases). The CDR3 contains 15 residues. V was trimmed by 3 bases and J by 1 base, leaving 10 bases between them. CDR1 is MGHDK and CDR2 is SYGVNS in the germline V gene. Written as DNA, the CDR3 is TGTGCCAGCAGTGATTCGGGACTGAGCAATCAGCCCCAGCATTTT. Encoded protein: CASSDSGLSNQPQHF.

The chain carries TRBV20-1 and TRBJ1-5; D unclear. V was shortened by 3 bases and J by 5 bases, with 8 bases between the two germline ends. The CDR3 extends over 12 amino acids. CDR1 and CDR2 (germline): DFQATT, SNEGSKA (reference sequence). As DNA, the CDR3 is TGCAGTGCTAGTAATCGGGATCAGCCCCAGCATTTT. It translates to CSASNRDQPQHF.

This chain links TRBV21-1 with TRBJ1-2; no check of the table's D call, TRBD1, against the DNA was made. TRBV21-1 is deemed a pseudogene. The CDR3 totals 14 residues. The CDR3 spells CASSKGQGVYGYTF. The DNA for the CDR3 is TGTGCCAGCAGCAAAGGACAGGGGGTATATGGCTACACCTTC.

This rearrangement joins TRBV4-3 to TRBJ2-1, with 8 bases matching TRBD2. V lost 3 bases, J lost 3 bases, and 4 bases stayed unmatched. CDR3 length: 15 amino acids. Germline lookup yields CDR1 LGHNA and CDR2 YSLEER. The CDR3 nucleotides read TGCGCCAGCAGCCAGGTGACTAGCGACTACAATGAGCAGTTCTTC. As protein: CASSQVTSDYNEQFF.

The chain combines TRBV6-6 with TRBJ1-6, with unresolved D. The CDR3 length is 12 residues. V lost 8 bases and J lost 8, with 10 bases in between. CDR1 is MNHNY, CDR2 SVGAGI, per germline (reference sequence). The CDR3 spells CASETPDSPLHF. The CDR3 DNA reads TGTGCCAGCGAGACACCGGATTCACCCCTCCACTTT.

The chain recombines TRBV6-5 with TRBJ1-4; D unresolved. The V end was cut by 0 bases, the J end by 5 bases, with 7 bases between. Per germline, CDR1 MNHEY and CDR2 SVGAGI. The CDR3 runs to 14 residues. The CDR3 coding sequence is TGTGCCAGCAGTTACTCGCCCGGGAATGAAAAACTGTTTTTT. Translated, it gives CASSYSPGNEKLFF.

The chain employs TRBV12-3 or TRBV12-4 and TRBJ2-3; D is perhaps TRBD2 (6 bases). Trimming removed 5 bases at V and 6 bases at J, with 9 bases between. The CDR3 covers 12 residues. This CDR3 reads CASSPLADTQYF. CDR3 DNA: TGTGCCAGCAGTCCTCTAGCGGATACGCAGTATTTT.

The V call is TRBV5-1, the J call TRBJ2-7; 9 nucleotides agree with TRBD1. This CDR3 comprises 14 residues. The V gene's germline CDR1 is SGHRS and CDR2 YFSETQ. With 4 bases clipped from V and 4 bases from J, the junction kept 6 bases outside the gene matches. In DNA form, the CDR3 reads TGCGCCAGCAGCGGACAGGGGTCTAGGTACGAGCAGTACTTC. Amino acids: CASSGQGSRYEQYF.

A few counts support this clone. The rearrangement uses TRBV7-6 and TRBJ2-1; 9 nucleotides line up with TRBD2. The V gene end was trimmed by 1 base and the J gene end by 2 bases; junction bases not matched to a gene: 0. CDR1 SGHVS and CDR2 FNYEAQ come from the germline V gene. The CDR3 loop spans 15 amino acids. CDR3 sequence reads: CASSLVAGAYNEQFF. The DNA of the CDR3 is TGTGCCAGCAGCTTAGTAGCGGGGGCCTACAATGAGCAGTTCTTC. The complete variable domain, with remaining parts taken from reference TRBV7-6 and TRBJ2-1, reads GAGVSQSPRYKVTKRGQDVALRCDPISGHVSLYWYRQALGQGPEFLTYFNYEAQQDKSGLPNDRFSAERPEGSISTLTIQRTEQRDSAMYRCASSLVAGAYNEQFFGPGTRLTVL.

This sequence joins TRBV2 and TRBJ1-2; D unresolved. The CDR3 covers 12 residues. Trimming took off 2 bases at V and 3 bases at J, with 4 bases between the two ends. Germline assignment: CDR1 SNHLY and CDR2 FYNNEI. CDR3 in amino acids: CASSELDYGYTF. The CDR3 region has the DNA TGTGCCAGCAGTGAACTTGACTATGGCTACACCTTC.

This rearrangement joins TRBV6-5 to TRBJ1-1; 11 nucleotides match TRBD1. Germline V gene sequence: CDR1 MNHEY, CDR2 SVGAGI. The CDR3 consists of 14 residues. Trimming at V came to 2 bases and at J to 8 bases, leaving 4 bases not matched to a gene. DNA for the CDR3: TGTGCCAGCAGTTACAGGACAGGGGGCTTGGAAGCTTTCTTT. Its translation: CASSYRTGGLEAFF.

The V gene is TRBV6-2 or TRBV6-3, the J gene TRBJ2-5; 9 bases align to TRBD2. V dropped 2 bases and J dropped 4; count of bases not matched to a gene: 2. The CDR3 has 14 residues. CDR1 and CDR2 (germline): MNHEY, SVGEGT. This CDR3 is CASSYAGGLETQYF. CDR3 DNA: TGTGCCAGCAGTTACGCGGGGGGGTTAGAGACCCAGTACTTC.

This chain uses TRBV14 with TRBJ2-1, with TRBD1 identical over 9 bases. CDR3 length: 17 residues. From germline, CDR1 is SGHDN and CDR2 FVKESK. The junction had 9 bases not matched to a gene; V was cut back by 4 bases and J by 2 bases. The CDR3 spells CASSRSRDRVPYNEQFF. DNA of the CDR3: TGTGCCAGCAGCCGCTCGAGGGACAGGGTACCCTACAATGAGCAGTTCTTC.

The V gene is TRBV4-1, the J gene TRBJ2-5; a weak D match, TRBD2 (6 bases). V gave up 0 bases and J gave up 2 bases, with 13 bases separating them. The germline CDR1 and CDR2 sequences are MGHRA and YSYEKL. This CDR3 has 16 amino acids. The CDR3 region has the DNA TGCGCCAGCAGCCAAGACGCGGGGCTGGAACAAGAGACCCAGTACTTC. It yields the protein CASSQDAGLEQETQYF.